Given below is one T cell receptor (beta chain) in context. Its antigen is not known. The record originates from a study of T cell responses to AZD1222 COVID-19 vaccine. Study outcomes and limitations: Seropositive status at baseline applied to only 6 or 7 AZD1222 recipients. CD4 TCRs associated with vaccination spanned spike, dominating at 160-218 and 743-854.

V was cut by 6 bases and J by 6 bases, with 21 bases left in between. The CDR3 spans 16 residues. Germline V gene sequence: CDR1 MDHEN, CDR2 SYDVKM. Only in-frame clones appear in the TCRdb table, and some are missing; sequencing was by immunoSEQ multiplex PCR. The data hold about 100,000 clones, with 86% observed a single time. Specimen: peripheral blood, collected on day 0 of AZD1222 vaccination. This receptor was obtained from an adult in good health. The genes are TRBV28 and TRBJ1-5; no reliable D call. In DNA, the CDR3 is TGTGCCAGCAGCCTCCCGGGGTCAGGAAAGAGTCAGCCCCAGCATTTT. Its protein product is CASSLPGSGKSQPQHF.